Following are 10 T cell receptor beta chains from one sample sequenced in a study of blood T cell repertoires in COVID-19. The assay was immunoSEQ multiplex PCR, and TCRdb's table has in-frame clones only and misses some. The sample holds under 400,000 clones, 70% to 90% seen once. The sample comprised PBMCs or T cells enriched from blood (not recorded which). The receptors were sampled from a man aged 40-55 years in a cohort exposed to, infected with or recovered from COVID-19 (not recorded which).

The J gene is TRBJ2-1, the V gene TRBV5-6; 10 positions match TRBD2. Germline lookup yields CDR1 SGHDT and CDR2 YYEEEE. Trimming cost V 4 bases and J 9 bases; bases outside gene matches: 13. The length of the CDR3 is 16 residues. The CDR3 reads CASSIKAGTSVVEQFF. The CDR3 DNA reads TGTGCCAGCAGCATCAAGGCCGGGACTAGCGTCGTTGAGCAGTTCTTC.

As concerns this clone: Germline and junction disagree at one end, which may indicate a read error. The rearrangement joins TRBV7-8 to TRBJ1-2, with D perhaps matching TRBD1 (6 bases). CDR3 length: 13 amino acids. Germline CDR1 SGHVS, CDR2 FQNEAQ. Written as DNA, the CDR3 is TGTGCCAGCAGCTCCAGGGGTAACGATGGCTACACCTTC. Protein product: CASSSRGNDGYTF.

This clone was found a few times. This chain connects TRBV6-1 to TRBJ1-2, with D possibly TRBD1 on 6 matching bases. The CDR3 loop spans 14 amino acids. Looked up from germline, CDR1 is MNHNS and CDR2 is SASEGT. The germline V and J ends were trimmed by 3 bases and 7 bases, with 15 bases remaining between them. In nucleotides, the CDR3 is TGTGCCAGCAGTGAGGGGGGGGCAAGACGTGGCTACACCTTC. Its translation is CASSEGGARRGYTF.

With regard to this clone: At the DNA level, this CDR3 is encoded by other sequences in the same sample as well. The chain combines TRBV20-1 with TRBJ2-5; the D gene is possibly TRBD2 (5 bases). This CDR3 is built from 11 residues. Trimming took off 7 bases at V and 5 bases at J, with 11 bases between the two ends. Germline CDR1 and CDR2: DFQATT and SNEGSKA (reference sequence). CDR3 coding DNA: TGCAGTGTTGCGGGCCAGGAGACCCAGTACTTC. This codes for CSVAGQETQYF.

V and J are TRBV6-1 and TRBJ1-6; D ambiguous. Trimming shortened V by 2 bases and J by 5 bases, and 13 bases separated the two germline ends. This CDR3 comprises 16 residues. Germline V gives CDR1 MNHNS, CDR2 SASEGT. Here the CDR3 reads CASSEIALGHNSPLHF. CDR3 sequence (DNA): TGTGCCAGCAGTGAAATAGCGTTAGGGCATAATTCACCCCTCCACTTT.

This chain links TRBV6-1 with TRBJ1-5; D is undetermined. Germline CDR1 is MNHNS and CDR2 is SASEGT. Trimming removed 2 bases at V and 3 bases at J, with 5 bases between. There are 13 residues in the CDR3. The CDR3 protein is CASSESLNQPQHF. For the CDR3, the DNA is TGTGCCAGCAGTGAAAGCCTCAATCAGCCCCAGCATTTT.

This chain connects TRBV27 to TRBJ1-6, with unresolved D. The CDR3 runs to 18 residues. Germline CDR1 MNHEY, CDR2 SMNVEV (reference sequence). The V gene lost 0 bases and the J gene lost 0 bases, with 12 bases spanning the gap. The CDR3 spells CASSLSIIGSSYNSPLHF. CDR3 coding DNA: TGTGCCAGCAGTTTATCGATAATCGGGAGCTCCTATAATTCACCCCTCCACTTT.

This clone was seen a handful of times. The chain joins TRBV7-9 to TRBJ1-1; TRBD1 agrees at 7 bases. CDR1 and CDR2 from the germline V gene are SEHNR and FQNEAQ (reference sequence). The CDR3 has 13 amino acids. V lost 0 bases, J lost 7 bases, and 2 bases stayed unmatched. The CDR3 sequence: CASSLAGQDEAFF. In DNA, the CDR3 is TGTGCCAGCAGCTTAGCCGGACAGGATGAAGCTTTCTTT.

This rearrangement joins TRBV5-1 to TRBJ1-6, with 8 bases matching TRBD1. Germline CDR1 SGHRS, CDR2 YFSETQ. V trimming: 4 bases; J trimming: 8 bases; junction bases outside the gene matches: 5. The CDR3 totals 14 residues. The CDR3 nucleotides are TGCGCCAGCAGCGAGCGGACAGGGTATTCACCCCTCCACTTT. Protein sequence: CASSERTGYSPLHF.

The chain joins TRBV7-8 to TRBJ2-7, with TRBD1 matching 8 bases. The CDR3 contains 17 residues. Germline values: CDR1 SGHVS, CDR2 FQNEAQ. Losses at the gene ends were 1 base for V and 2 bases for J; bases not matched to a gene: 10. The CDR3 is CASSLGPGTGETYEQYF. In nucleotides, the CDR3 is TGTGCCAGCAGCTTAGGGCCCGGGACAGGAGAGACCTACGAGCAGTACTTC.